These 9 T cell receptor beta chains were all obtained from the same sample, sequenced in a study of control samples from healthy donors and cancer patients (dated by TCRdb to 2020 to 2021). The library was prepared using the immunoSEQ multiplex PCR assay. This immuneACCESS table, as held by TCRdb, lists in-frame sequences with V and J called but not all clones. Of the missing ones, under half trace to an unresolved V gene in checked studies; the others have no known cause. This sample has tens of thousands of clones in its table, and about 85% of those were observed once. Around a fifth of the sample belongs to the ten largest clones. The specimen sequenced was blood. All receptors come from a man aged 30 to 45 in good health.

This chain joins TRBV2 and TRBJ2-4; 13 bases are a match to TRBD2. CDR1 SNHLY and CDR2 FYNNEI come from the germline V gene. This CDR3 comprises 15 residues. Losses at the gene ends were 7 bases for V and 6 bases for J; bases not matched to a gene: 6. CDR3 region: CASTTTSGGPNIQYF. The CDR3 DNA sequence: TGTGCCAGCACTACGACTAGCGGGGGGCCAAACATTCAGTACTTC.

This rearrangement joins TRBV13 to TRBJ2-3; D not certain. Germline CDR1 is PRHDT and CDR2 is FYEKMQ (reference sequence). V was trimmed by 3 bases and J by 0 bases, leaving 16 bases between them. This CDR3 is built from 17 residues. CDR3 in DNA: TGTGCCAGCAGCTTGAAGGTGCAGCACGGAAGCACAGATACGCAGTATTTT. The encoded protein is CASSLKVQHGSTDTQYF.

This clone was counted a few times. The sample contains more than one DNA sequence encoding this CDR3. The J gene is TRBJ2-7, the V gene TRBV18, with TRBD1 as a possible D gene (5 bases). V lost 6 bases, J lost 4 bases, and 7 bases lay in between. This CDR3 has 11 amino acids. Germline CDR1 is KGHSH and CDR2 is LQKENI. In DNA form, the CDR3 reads TGTGCCAGCTCCGACAGTTACGAGCAGTACTTC. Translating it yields CASSDSYEQYF.

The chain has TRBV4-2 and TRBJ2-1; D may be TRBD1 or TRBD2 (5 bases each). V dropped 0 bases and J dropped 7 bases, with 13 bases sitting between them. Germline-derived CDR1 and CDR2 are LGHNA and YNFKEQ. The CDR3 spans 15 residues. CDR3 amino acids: CASSQDGRGVNEQFF. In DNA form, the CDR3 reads TGTGCCAGCAGCCAAGATGGTAGAGGGGTGAATGAGCAGTTCTTC.

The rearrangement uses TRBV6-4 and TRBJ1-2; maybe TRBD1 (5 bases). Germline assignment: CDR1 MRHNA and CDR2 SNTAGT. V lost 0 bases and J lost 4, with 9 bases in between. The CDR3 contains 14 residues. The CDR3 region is CASSDSEGSYGYTF. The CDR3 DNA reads TGTGCCAGCAGTGACTCGGAGGGGTCCTATGGCTACACCTTC.

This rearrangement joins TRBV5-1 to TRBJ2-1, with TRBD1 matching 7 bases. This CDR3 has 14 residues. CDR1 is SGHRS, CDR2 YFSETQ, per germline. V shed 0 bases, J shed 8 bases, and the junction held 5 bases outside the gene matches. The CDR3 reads CASSLVRQGDEQFF. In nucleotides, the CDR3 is TGCGCCAGCAGCTTGGTTCGGCAGGGGGATGAGCAGTTCTTC.

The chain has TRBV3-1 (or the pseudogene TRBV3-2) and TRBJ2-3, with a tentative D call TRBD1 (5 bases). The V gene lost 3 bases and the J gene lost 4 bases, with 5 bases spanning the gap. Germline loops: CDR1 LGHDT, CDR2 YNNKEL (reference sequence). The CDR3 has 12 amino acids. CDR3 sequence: CASSQGPDTQYF. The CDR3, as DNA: TGTGCCAGCAGCCAGGGGCCAGATACGCAGTATTTT.

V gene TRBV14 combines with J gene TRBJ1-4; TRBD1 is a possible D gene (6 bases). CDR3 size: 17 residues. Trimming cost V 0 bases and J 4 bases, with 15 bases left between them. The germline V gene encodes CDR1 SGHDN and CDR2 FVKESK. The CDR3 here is CASSQDQIGGSNEKLFF. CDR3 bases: TGTGCCAGCAGCCAAGATCAAATAGGGGGAAGTAATGAAAAACTGTTTTTT.

CDR3 in amino acids: CATSKTGVNTGELFF. Written as DNA, the CDR3 is TGTGCCACCAGCAAGACAGGGGTCAACACCGGGGAGCTGTTTTTT. The rearrangement uses TRBV24-1 and TRBJ2-2; 8 bases are a match to TRBD1. This CDR3 is 15 amino acids long. J gave up 2 bases and V 7 bases, and 5 bases lay outside the gene matches. Germline assignment: CDR1 KGHDR and CDR2 SFDVKD.